This T cell receptor beta chain was captured by sequencing in a study of T-cell memory formation after mild COVID-19. Overall study findings and caveats: The study detected some responding clones in pre-infection memory, suggesting cross-reactive memory joined. Clones contracting day 15 to 85 were balanced CD4/CD8; later expanders leaned CD4+. Most CD4+ clones that shrank were in CM and EM, while CD8+ ones turned up in EMRA. Specificity for SARS-CoV-2 was not confirmed among the second-wave clones peaking on day 37.

This clonotype was counted only a few times. Its cognate antigen is unknown. Germline V gene data show CDR1 as LGHDT and CDR2 as YNNKEL (reference sequence). After removal of 1 base from V and 5 bases from J, the junction contained 2 bases not matched to a gene. CDR3 length: 15 amino acids. In TCRdb, the 5' RACE reads were re-called with MiXCR into one record per CDR3 protein. The table lists some 120,000 distinct CDR3 sequences, roughly 6% of them singletons, with under 2.5% in the top ten. The sequencing sample was made of PBMCs or a T cell subset sorted from them (not recorded which). This chain connects TRBV3-1 to TRBJ1-5; TRBD1 aligns across 10 bases. The sequence was obtained from an adult woman who had mild COVID-19 (a few samples of this study predate the infection). Cell type and time point are not known. In nucleotides, the CDR3 is TGTGCCAGCAGCCAAGGGACAGGGGGGTATCAGCCCCAGCATTTT. Protein: CASSQGTGGYQPQHF.